This T cell receptor beta chain was recorded in a study of T cell responses to AZD1222 COVID-19 vaccine. For this clone: Its target is unknown.

CDR1 SNHLY and CDR2 FYNNEI come from the germline V gene. Between the trimmed V and J ends, which lost 7 bases and 0 bases, there was a span of 8 bases. The CDR3 length is 13 residues. Study conclusions and caveats: White British donors predominated, females outnumbered males, and clonal diversity was possibly underestimated.

Sequencing was performed with immunoSEQ multiplex PCR; in TCRdb, only in-frame clones are kept and a portion is missing. This table has 60,000 to 75,000 clones, 83% appearing once. The receptor's source is an adult who received the AZD1222 COVID-19 vaccine. The V gene is TRBV2, the J gene TRBJ2-3; no reliable D call. This specimen consisted of peripheral blood, obtained 28 days after the second AZD1222 dose. This CDR3 is CASKVASTDTQYF. In DNA form, the CDR3 reads TGTGCCAGCAAAGTTGCCAGCACAGATACGCAGTATTTT.